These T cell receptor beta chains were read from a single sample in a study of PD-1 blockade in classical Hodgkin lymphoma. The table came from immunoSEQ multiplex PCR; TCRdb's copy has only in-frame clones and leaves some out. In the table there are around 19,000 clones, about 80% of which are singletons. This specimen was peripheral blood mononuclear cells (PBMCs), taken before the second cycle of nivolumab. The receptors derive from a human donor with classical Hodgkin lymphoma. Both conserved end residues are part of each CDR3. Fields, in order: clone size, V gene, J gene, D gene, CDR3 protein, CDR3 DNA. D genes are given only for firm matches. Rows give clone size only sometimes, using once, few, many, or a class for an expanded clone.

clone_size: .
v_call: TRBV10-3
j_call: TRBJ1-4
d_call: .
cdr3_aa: CAISESTPGNEKLFF
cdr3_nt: TGTGCCATCAGTGAGTCGACACCTGGTAATGAAAAACTGTTTTTT

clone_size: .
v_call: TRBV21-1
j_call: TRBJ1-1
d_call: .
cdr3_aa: CASSILHGNTEAFF
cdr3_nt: TGTGCCAGCAGCATCTTACACGGGAACACTGAAGCTTTCTTT

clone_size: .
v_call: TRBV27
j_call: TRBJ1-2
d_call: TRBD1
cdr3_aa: CASSLTGTGNYGYTF
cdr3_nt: TGTGCCAGCAGTCTTACCGGGACAGGGAACTATGGCTACACCTTC

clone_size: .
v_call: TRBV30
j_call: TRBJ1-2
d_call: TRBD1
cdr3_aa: CAWSAGGGYTF
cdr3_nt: TGTGCCTGGAGTGCAGGGGGTGGCTACACCTTC

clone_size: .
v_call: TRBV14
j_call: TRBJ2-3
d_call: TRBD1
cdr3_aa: CASSQESRGREDTQYF
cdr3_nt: TGTGCCAGCAGCCAAGAGAGCAGGGGGCGCGAGGATACGCAGTATTTT

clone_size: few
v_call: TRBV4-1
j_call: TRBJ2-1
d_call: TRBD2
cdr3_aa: CASSQDLAGEFEQFF
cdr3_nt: TGCGCCAGCAGCCAAGATCTAGCGGGAGAGTTTGAGCAGTTCTTC

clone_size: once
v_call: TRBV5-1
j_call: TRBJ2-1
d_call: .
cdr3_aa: CASSPEAGQINEQFF
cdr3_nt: TGCGCCAGCAGCCCAGAAGCCGGACAGATCAATGAGCAGTTCTTC

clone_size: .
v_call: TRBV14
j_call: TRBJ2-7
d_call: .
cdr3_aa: CASSPEWSASYEQYF
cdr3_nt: TGTGCCAGCAGCCCTGAGTGGAGCGCCTCCTACGAGCAGTACTTC

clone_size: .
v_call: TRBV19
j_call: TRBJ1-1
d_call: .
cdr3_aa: CASSMGGATEAFF
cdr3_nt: TGTGCCAGTAGTATGGGAGGGGCTACTGAAGCTTTCTTT

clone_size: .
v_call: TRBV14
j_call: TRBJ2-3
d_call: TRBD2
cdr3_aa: CASSQVAGGTSDFYTQYF
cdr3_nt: TGTGCCAGCAGCCAAGTGGCGGGGGGGACCTCCGACTTTTATACGCAGTATTTT

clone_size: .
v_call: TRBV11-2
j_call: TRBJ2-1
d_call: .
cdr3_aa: CASSSGGVSQFF
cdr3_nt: TGTGCCAGCAGCTCCGGGGGAGTCTCGCAGTTCTTC

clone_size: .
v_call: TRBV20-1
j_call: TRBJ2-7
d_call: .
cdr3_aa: CSARDNYEQYF
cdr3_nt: TGCAGTGCTAGAGATAACTACGAGCAGTACTTC

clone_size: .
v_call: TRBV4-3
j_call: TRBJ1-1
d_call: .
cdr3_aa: CASSQEIGRTNTEAFF
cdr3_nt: TGCGCCAGCAGCCAAGAAATTGGCAGAACGAACACTGAAGCTTTCTTT

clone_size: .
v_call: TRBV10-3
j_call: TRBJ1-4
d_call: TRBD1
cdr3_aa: CAISEEGTANEKLFF
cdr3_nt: TGTGCCATCAGTGAGGAAGGGACAGCTAATGAAAAACTGTTTTTT

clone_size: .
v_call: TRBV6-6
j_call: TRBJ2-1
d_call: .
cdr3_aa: CASSRPWRGPYNEQFF
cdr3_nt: TGTGCCAGCAGCCGTCCGTGGCGGGGGCCTTACAATGAGCAGTTCTTC

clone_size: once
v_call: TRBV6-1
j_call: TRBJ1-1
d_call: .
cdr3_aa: CASEDQGRLNTEAFF
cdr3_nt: TGTGCCAGCGAAGATCAGGGCCGATTGAACACTGAAGCTTTCTTT

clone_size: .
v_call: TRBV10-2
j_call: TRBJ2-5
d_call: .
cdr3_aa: CASGETQYF
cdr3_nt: TGCGCCAGCGGAGAGACCCAGTACTTC

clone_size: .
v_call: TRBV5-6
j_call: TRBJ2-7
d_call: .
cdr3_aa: CASSLVGSYEQYF
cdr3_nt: TGTGCCAGCAGCTTGGTAGGCAGCTACGAGCAGTACTTC

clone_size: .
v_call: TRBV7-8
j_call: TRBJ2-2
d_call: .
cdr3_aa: CASSLAGRIANTGELFF
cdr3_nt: TGTGCCAGCAGCTTAGCGGGACGCATCGCGAACACCGGGGAGCTGTTTTTT

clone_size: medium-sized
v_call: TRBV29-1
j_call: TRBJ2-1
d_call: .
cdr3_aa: CSVVSLSYNEQFF
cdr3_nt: TGCAGCGTTGTATCCCTCTCCTACAATGAGCAGTTCTTC

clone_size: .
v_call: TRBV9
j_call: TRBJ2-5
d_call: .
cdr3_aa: CASSPRTWEETQYF
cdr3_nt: TGTGCCAGCAGCCCCCGGACTTGGGAGGAGACCCAGTACTTC

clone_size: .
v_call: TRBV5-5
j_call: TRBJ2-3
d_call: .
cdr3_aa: CASSLYGRTDTQYF
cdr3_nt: TGTGCCAGCAGCTTGTACGGGAGAACAGATACGCAGTATTTT

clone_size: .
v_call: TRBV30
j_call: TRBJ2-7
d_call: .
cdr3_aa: CAWSQQAFYEQYF
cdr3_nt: TGTGCCTGGAGTCAGCAGGCTTTCTACGAGCAGTACTTC

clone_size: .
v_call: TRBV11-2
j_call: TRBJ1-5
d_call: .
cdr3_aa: CASSLDRQGSQPQHF
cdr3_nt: TGTGCCAGCAGCTTAGATCGGCAGGGAAGTCAGCCCCAGCATTTT

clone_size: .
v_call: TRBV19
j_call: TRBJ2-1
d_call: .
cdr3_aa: CASRAEGGGSYNEQFF
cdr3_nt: TGTGCCAGTAGGGCCGAGGGGGGAGGCTCCTACAATGAGCAGTTCTTC

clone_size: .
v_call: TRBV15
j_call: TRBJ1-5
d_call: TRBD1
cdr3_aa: CATSSLQTGAVEPQHF
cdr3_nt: TGTGCCACCAGTAGCCTACAGACAGGGGCGGTAGAGCCCCAGCATTTT

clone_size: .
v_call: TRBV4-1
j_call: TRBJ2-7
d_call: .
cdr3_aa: CASSHESYEQYF
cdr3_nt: TGCGCCAGCAGCCACGAGTCCTACGAGCAGTACTTC

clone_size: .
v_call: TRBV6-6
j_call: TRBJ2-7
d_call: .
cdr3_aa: CASSYSLGQPLHEQYF
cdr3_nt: TGTGCCAGCAGTTACTCATTAGGACAACCCCTCCACGAGCAGTACTTC

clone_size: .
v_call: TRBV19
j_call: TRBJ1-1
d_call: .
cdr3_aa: CASSNRRTDTEAFF
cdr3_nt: TGTGCCAGTAGTAACAGACGGACCGACACTGAAGCTTTCTTT

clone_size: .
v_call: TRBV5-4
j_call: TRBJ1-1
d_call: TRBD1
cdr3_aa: CASSPVGQGATEAFF
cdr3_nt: TGTGCCAGCAGCCCTGTGGGACAGGGAGCCACTGAAGCTTTCTTT

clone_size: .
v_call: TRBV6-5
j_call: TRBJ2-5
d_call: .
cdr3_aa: CASSLGSQETQYF
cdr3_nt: TGTGCCAGCAGCCTCGGCTCTCAAGAGACCCAGTACTTC

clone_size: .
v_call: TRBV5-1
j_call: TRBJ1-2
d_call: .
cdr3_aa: CASSSDGVYGYTF
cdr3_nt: TGCGCCAGCAGCTCGGACGGGGTTTATGGCTACACCTTC

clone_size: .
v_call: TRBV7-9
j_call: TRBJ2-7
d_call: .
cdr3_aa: CASSRWREGPYEQYF
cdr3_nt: TGTGCCAGCAGCCGGTGGCGGGAAGGACCCTACGAGCAGTACTTC

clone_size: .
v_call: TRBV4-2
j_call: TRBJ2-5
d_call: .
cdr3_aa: CASSQGRDLGDQETQYF
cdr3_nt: TGTGCCAGCAGCCAAGGTCGGGACCTCGGTGATCAAGAGACCCAGTACTTC

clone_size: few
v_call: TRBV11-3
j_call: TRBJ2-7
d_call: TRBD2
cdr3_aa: CASRGRVAGYEQYF
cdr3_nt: TGTGCCAGCAGAGGGAGGGTAGCGGGCTACGAGCAGTACTTC

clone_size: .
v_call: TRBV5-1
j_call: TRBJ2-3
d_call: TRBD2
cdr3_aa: CASSRSGSSTDTQYF
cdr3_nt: TGCGCCAGCAGCCGTAGCGGGTCCAGCACAGATACGCAGTATTTT

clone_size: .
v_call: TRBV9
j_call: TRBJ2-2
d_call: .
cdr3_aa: CASSVSANTGELFF
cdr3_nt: TGTGCCAGCAGCGTCAGCGCGAACACCGGGGAGCTGTTTTTT

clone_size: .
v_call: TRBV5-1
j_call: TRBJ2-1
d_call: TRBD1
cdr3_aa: CASSLEGQGVHEQFF
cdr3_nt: TGCGCCAGCAGCTTGGAAGGACAGGGGGTACATGAGCAGTTCTTC

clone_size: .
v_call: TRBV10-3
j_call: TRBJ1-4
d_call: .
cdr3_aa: CASRGGEKLFF
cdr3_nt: TGTGCCAGCAGGGGAGGTGAAAAACTGTTTTTT

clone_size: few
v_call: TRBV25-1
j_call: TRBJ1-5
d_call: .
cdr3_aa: CASRGGNQPQHF
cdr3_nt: TGTGCCAGCCGTGGGGGCAATCAGCCCCAGCATTTT

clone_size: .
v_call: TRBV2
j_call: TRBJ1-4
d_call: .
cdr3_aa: CASSGQGGEKLFF
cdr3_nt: TGTGCCAGCAGTGGGCAGGGTGGTGAAAAACTGTTTTTT

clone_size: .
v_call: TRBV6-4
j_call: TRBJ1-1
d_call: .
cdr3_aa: CASSSRANTEAFF
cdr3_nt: TGTGCCAGCAGTAGCAGGGCGAACACTGAAGCTTTCTTT

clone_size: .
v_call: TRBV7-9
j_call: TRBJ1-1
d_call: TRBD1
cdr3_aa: CASSPTGTGMYGTEAFF
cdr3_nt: TGTGCCAGCAGCCCTACCGGGACAGGGATGTACGGCACTGAAGCTTTCTTT

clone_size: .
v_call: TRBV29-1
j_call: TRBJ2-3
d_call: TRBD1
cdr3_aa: CSVVGQAFSSTDTQYF
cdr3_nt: TGCAGCGTTGTGGGACAGGCATTTTCTAGCACAGATACGCAGTATTTT

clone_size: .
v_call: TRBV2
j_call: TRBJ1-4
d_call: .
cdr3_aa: CASSDPQATNEKLFF
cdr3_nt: TGTGCCAGCAGTGATCCGCAGGCAACTAATGAAAAACTGTTTTTT

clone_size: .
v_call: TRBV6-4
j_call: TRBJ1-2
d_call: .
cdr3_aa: CASSYGQNYGYTF
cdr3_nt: TGTGCCAGCAGTTACGGACAGAACTATGGCTACACCTTC

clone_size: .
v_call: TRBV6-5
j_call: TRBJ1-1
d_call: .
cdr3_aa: CASSYSGGLLSTEAFF
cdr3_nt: TGTGCCAGCAGTTACTCGGGAGGATTGCTCTCCACTGAAGCTTTCTTT

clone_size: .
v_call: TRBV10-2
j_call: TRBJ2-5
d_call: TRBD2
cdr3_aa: CASSDNTSGSRRWQETQYF
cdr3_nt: TGCGCCAGCAGTGATAATACTAGCGGGAGTCGAAGGTGGCAAGAGACCCAGTACTTC

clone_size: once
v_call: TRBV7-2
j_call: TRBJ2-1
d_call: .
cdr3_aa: CASTLGGMDEQFF
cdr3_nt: TGTGCCAGCACCTTGGGGGGTATGGATGAGCAGTTCTTC

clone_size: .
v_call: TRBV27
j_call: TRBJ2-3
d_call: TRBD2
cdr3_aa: CASSPRLAGGTDTQYF
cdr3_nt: TGTGCCAGCAGTCCTCGACTAGCGGGGGGGACAGATACGCAGTATTTT

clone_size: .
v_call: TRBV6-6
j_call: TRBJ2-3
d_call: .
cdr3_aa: CASSYAGQSTDTQYF
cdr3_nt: TGTGCCAGCAGTTACGCAGGACAGAGCACAGATACGCAGTATTTT

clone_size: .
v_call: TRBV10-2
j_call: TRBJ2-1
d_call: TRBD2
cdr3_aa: CASSEWGGSSYNEQFF
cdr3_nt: TGCGCCAGCAGTGAGTGGGGGGGGAGCTCCTACAATGAGCAGTTCTTC